This entry lists 11 T cell receptor beta chains sequenced from one sample in a study of shared T cell receptors in the human thymus. The protocol was immunoSEQ multiplex PCR, while the TCRdb copy is restricted to in-frame clones and leaves out a portion. This table has 550,000 to 800,000 clones, 80% to 90% appearing once. The same sample was also studied in work on human thymus T cells.

Sequencing used thymocytes. These receptors all stem from a girl under three years old with a congenital heart defect.

The rearrangement uses TRBV6-1 and TRBJ2-2; a weak D match, TRBD1 (7 bases). This CDR3 has 13 residues. Between the trimmed V and J ends, which lost 10 bases and 7 bases, there was a span of 16 bases. In germline, CDR1 is MNHNS, CDR2 SASEGT. The CDR3 sequence: CATFRRGDGELFF. In DNA form, the CDR3 reads TGTGCCACCTTTCGCAGGGGGGACGGGGAGCTGTTTTTT.

This chain connects TRBV10-1 to TRBJ2-1, with a possible D match to TRBD2 (5 bases). This CDR3 contains 16 residues. Between the trimmed V and J ends, which lost 2 bases and 7 bases, there was a span of 18 bases. From germline, CDR1 is WNHNN and CDR2 SYGVQD (reference sequence). The CDR3 region is CASSENPSIQRNEQFF. The CDR3 DNA sequence: TGCGCCAGCAGTGAGAATCCTAGCATCCAGCGGAATGAGCAGTTCTTC.

The chain is built from TRBV14 and TRBJ2-6, with D uncertain. Germline V gene lookup returns CDR1 SGHDN and CDR2 FVKESK. CDR3 size: 15 residues. V was shortened by 4 bases and J by 0 bases, with 7 bases between the two germline ends. The CDR3 DNA reads as TGTGCCAGCAGCCCTCCTTTCTCTGGGGCCAACGTCCTGACTTTC. Translation gives CASSPPFSGANVLTF.

This sequence joins TRBV6-4 and TRBJ1-1; no definite D call. In germline, CDR1 is MRHNA, CDR2 SNTAGT. The germline V and J ends were trimmed by 7 bases and 3 bases, with 18 bases remaining between them. The CDR3 consists of 15 residues. Here the CDR3 reads CASKKVNSLDTEAFF. The CDR3 DNA follows: TGTGCCAGCAAGAAAGTGAACTCCCTGGACACTGAAGCTTTCTTT.

The chain uses TRBV27 and TRBJ1-1; 8 positions match TRBD1. The V gene end was trimmed by 6 bases and the J gene end by 1 base; junction bases not matched to a gene: 16. Looked up from germline, CDR1 is MNHEY and CDR2 is SMNVEV (reference sequence). The CDR3 consists of 18 residues. The CDR3 loop reads CASSRTAGWTGKNTEAFF. The CDR3 region has the DNA TGTGCCAGCAGCCGGACGGCGGGATGGACAGGGAAGAACACTGAAGCTTTCTTT.

The CDR3, as DNA: TGTGCCATACACCGGGCAGATACGCAGTATTTT. It encodes CAIHRADTQYF. The chain couples TRBV2 to TRBJ2-3, with no clear D. V shed 10 bases and J shed 4 bases, with 9 bases lying between them. CDR1 and CDR2 (germline): SNHLY, FYNNEI. The CDR3 loop spans 11 amino acids.

The rearrangement links TRBV19 to TRBJ2-2, with D possibly matching TRBD2 (7 bases). The V end was cut by 1 base, the J end by 5 bases, with 17 bases between. This CDR3 has 17 amino acids. CDR1 LNHDA and CDR2 SQIVND come from the germline V gene (reference sequence). CDR3 loop: CASSIVGGPPGTGELFF. As DNA, the CDR3 is TGTGCCAGTAGTATAGTGGGGGGGCCCCCGGGGACCGGGGAGCTGTTTTTT.

This clone was counted once. The CDR3 DNA reads TGTGCCAGCAGCTATAAAGAGACCCAGTACTTC. Protein product: CASSYKETQYF. V is TRBV7-2 and J is TRBJ2-5; D is undetermined. Germline CDR1 and CDR2: SGHTA and FQGNSA. Deletions cut 4 bases from V and 3 bases from J, with 3 bases between. This CDR3 has 11 amino acids.

The chain employs TRBV7-6 and TRBJ1-3; no reliable D call. Trimming removed 5 bases at V and 4 bases at J, with 3 bases between. Germline CDR1 reads SGHVS; CDR2 reads FNYEAQ. The CDR3 contains 11 residues. Here the CDR3 DNA reads TGTGCCAGCAGCGTAGGAAACACCATATATTTT. It codes for CASSVGNTIYF.

This clone has a handful of counts. This chain uses TRBV14 with TRBJ1-1, with D possibly being TRBD1 (5 bases). The CDR3 is 17 residues long. V was trimmed by 0 bases and J by 0 bases, leaving 14 bases between them. Germline CDR1 SGHDN, CDR2 FVKESK. In DNA, the CDR3 is TGTGCCAGCAGCCAAGATCGGGGGGACCAAATGAACACTGAAGCTTTCTTT. This codes for CASSQDRGDQMNTEAFF. Complete variable domain (other parts from reference TRBV14 and TRBJ1-1): EAGVTQFPSHSVIEKGQTVTLRCDPISGHDNLYWYRRVMGKEIKFLLHFVKESKQDESGMPNNRFLAERTGGTYSTLKVQPAELEDSGVYFCASSQDRGDQMNTEAFFGQGTRLTVV.

This chain connects TRBV6-1 to TRBJ1-1, with D perhaps matching TRBD1 (6 bases). CDR3 length equals 16 residues. CDR1 and CDR2 from the germline V gene are MNHNS and SASEGT. The V gene lost 2 bases and the J gene lost 1 base, with 14 bases spanning the gap. CDR3 nucleotides: TGTGCCAGCAGTGAAAGTGGGGGGGGCTCGAACACTGAAGCTTTCTTT. It encodes CASSESGGGSNTEAFF.